Given below is one T cell receptor (beta chain) in context. The antigen is not known. The data were obtained in a study of CD8+ T cells in alopecia areata. Study context: Among treated patients, oral tofacitinib was administered at 5 to 10 mg twice daily. Overall study findings and caveats: Scalp clonality dropped significantly under tofacitinib, as did expanded CD8+ top-100 clones. Elevated clonality characterized lesional scalp relative to normal scalp, particularly in alopecia totalis/universalis.

Sequencing relied on a cDNA template that was reverse transcribed from extracted RNA. Sequencing was performed with immunoSEQ multiplex PCR; in TCRdb, only in-frame clones are kept and a portion is missing. The table shows about 190,000 clones, with 50% to 70% occurring only once. Treatment indicated: oral pan-JAK inhibitor, 5-10 mg twice daily. CDR1 and CDR2 from the germline V gene are MNHEY and SVGAGI. Unmatched junction bases numbered 8, after V lost 2 bases and J lost 5 bases. The CDR3 runs 16 residues. Sequenced material: CD4+ T cells sorted from blood, taken at roughly week 49, from a patient treated with tofacitinib. This chain uses TRBV6-5 with TRBJ2-5; 10 bases are shared with TRBD1. This TCR derives from a human donor with alopecia areata. CDR3 sequence: CASSYVDRGLGETQYF. The DNA of the CDR3 is TGTGCCAGCAGTTACGTTGACAGGGGGCTTGGTGAGACCCAGTACTTC.